Below are 8 T cell receptor beta chains sequenced from a single sample in a study of shared clonotypes between healthy human individuals. Naive CD8 cells, CD45RO-negative and positively selected for CCR7, excluded terminally differentiated effector memory CD45RA+ cells. Clones were read by immunoSEQ multiplex PCR, and TCRdb kept only the in-frame ones, dropping some. The sample contains roughly 1,800,000 clones, approximately 95% of which appear only once. Sequencing used naive CD8+ T cells sorted from blood. The source of these receptors is a man aged 18-30 years in good health.

The V call is TRBV5-1, the J call TRBJ1-2; 9 bases line up with TRBD1. V lost 4 bases to trimming and J lost 2 bases; unmatched junction nucleotides: 3. The CDR3 extends over 14 amino acids. Per germline, CDR1 SGHRS and CDR2 YFSETQ. CDR3 sequence (DNA): TGCGCCAGCAGCCCCGGGACAGGGAACTATGGCTACACCTTC. This codes for CASSPGTGNYGYTF.

This sequence joins TRBV15 and TRBJ2-5; TRBD1 agrees at 7 bases. The CDR3 covers 16 residues. The germline CDR1 and CDR2 sequences are LNHNV and YYDKDF (reference sequence). V lost 4 bases, J lost 1 base, and 9 bases stayed unmatched. The CDR3 sequence: CATSTTEDRIQETQYF. The CDR3 DNA reads TGTGCCACCAGCACTACTGAGGACAGGATCCAAGAGACCCAGTACTTC.

The V call is TRBV7-9, the J call TRBJ2-7; 11 nucleotides align to TRBD1. From germline, CDR1 is SEHNR and CDR2 FQNEAQ (reference sequence). The CDR3 is 18 amino acids. The ends lost 5 bases at V and 0 bases at J; junction bases unmatched: 12. For the CDR3, the DNA is TGTGCCAGCAGCCTCCGCTTCGGACAGGGGGCCGACTCCTACGAGCAGTACTTC. Its translation is CASSLRFGQGADSYEQYF.

The chain recombines TRBV7-8 with TRBJ1-5; no definite D call. Trimming cost V 1 base and J 4 bases, with 8 bases left between them. The CDR3 length is 14 residues. Per the germline V gene, CDR1 is SGHVS and CDR2 is FQNEAQ. The CDR3 DNA reads TGTGCCAGCAGCTTAGAGCCCATAAATCAGCCCCAGCATTTT. It yields the protein CASSLEPINQPQHF.

This rearrangement joins TRBV7-8 to TRBJ2-3, with D possibly matching TRBD2 (6 bases). The germline CDR1 and CDR2 sequences are SGHVS and FQNEAQ. The CDR3 contains 14 residues. The V end lost 6 bases, the J end lost 0 bases, and 10 bases lay between the germline ends. CDR3 nucleotides: TGTGCCAGCAGGTCTAGCGTTAGCACAGATACGCAGTATTTT. Its protein is CASRSSVSTDTQYF.

This chain connects TRBV4-3 to TRBJ1-1; 8 bases fit TRBD1. Germline V gene data show CDR1 as LGHNA and CDR2 as YSLEER. Losses at the gene ends were 0 bases for V and 1 base for J; bases not matched to a gene: 4. The CDR3 covers 16 residues. CDR3 bases: TGCGCCAGCAGCCAAGAGACAGGGGAGTGGAACACTGAAGCTTTCTTT. As protein: CASSQETGEWNTEAFF.

This chain joins TRBV7-2 and TRBJ2-7; tentatively, D is TRBD1 (6 bases). In germline, CDR1 is SGHTA, CDR2 FQGNSA. V was trimmed by 5 bases and J by 4 bases, leaving 12 bases between them. The CDR3 has 13 amino acids. CDR3 nucleotide sequence: TGTGCCAGCAGCCCCCTACAGGGTTACGAGCAGTACTTC. Its protein product is CASSPLQGYEQYF.

Concerning this clone: Other DNA sequences in the same sample also yield this CDR3. The rearrangement links TRBV6-1 to TRBJ2-2; D remains unclear. CDR3 length equals 12 residues. Germline V gene data show CDR1 as MNHNS and CDR2 as SASEGT. Trimming took 2 bases from V and 8 from J, leaving 6 bases between them. The CDR3 is CASSEWGGELFF. The CDR3 nucleotides read TGTGCCAGCAGTGAATGGGGAGGGGAGCTGTTTTTT.